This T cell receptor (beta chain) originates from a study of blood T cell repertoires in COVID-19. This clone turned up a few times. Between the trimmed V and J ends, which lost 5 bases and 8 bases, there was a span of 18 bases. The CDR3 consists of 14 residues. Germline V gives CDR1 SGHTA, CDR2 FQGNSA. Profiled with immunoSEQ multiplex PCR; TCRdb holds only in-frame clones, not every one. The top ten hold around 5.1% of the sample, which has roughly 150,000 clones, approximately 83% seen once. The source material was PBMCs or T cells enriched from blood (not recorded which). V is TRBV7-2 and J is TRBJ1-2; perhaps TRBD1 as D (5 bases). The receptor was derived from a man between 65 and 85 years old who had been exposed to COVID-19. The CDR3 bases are TGTGCCAGCAGCGCATACCGGGACTCAAAGGGCTACACCTTC. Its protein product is CASSAYRDSKGYTF.